Listed here are 18 T cell receptor beta chains from one sample, sequenced in a study of blood T cell repertoires in COVID-19. The table came from immunoSEQ multiplex PCR; TCRdb's copy has only in-frame clones and leaves some out. The sample has fewer than 150,000 clones, 60% to 85% seen once; the top ten hold roughly 20%. Sequencing input: peripheral blood. The receptors derive from a man aged 80 or over with acute or convalescent COVID-19.

V is TRBV27 and J is TRBJ1-1; a possible D gene is TRBD1 (5 bases). The CDR3 length is 12 residues. The V and J ends lost 3 bases and 7 bases respectively, with 9 bases between them. Looked up from germline, CDR1 is MNHEY and CDR2 is SMNVEV (reference sequence). This chain's CDR3 is CASSFLGREAFF. The CDR3 DNA is TGTGCCAGCAGTTTTTTGGGGCGTGAAGCTTTCTTT.

The J gene is TRBJ2-7, the V gene TRBV6-5; D uncertain. This CDR3 has 12 amino acids. Germline V CDR1 and CDR2: MNHEY, SVGAGI. V lost 10 bases and J 3 bases, leaving 13 bases between the germline ends. CDR3 nucleotides: TGTGCCATCCGAGAGCCAGGCTACGAGCAGTACTTC. Protein product: CAIREPGYEQYF.

The chain employs TRBV18 and TRBJ2-2; possibly TRBD1 for D (5 bases). The CDR3 sequence is 14 residues long. V was clipped by 3 bases and J by 2 bases, with 7 bases between them. From germline, CDR1 is KGHSH and CDR2 LQKENI. CDR3 protein: CASSPDINTGELFF. The CDR3 coding sequence is TGTGCCAGCTCACCGGACATTAACACCGGGGAGCTGTTTTTT.

The gene calls are TRBV4-2 and TRBJ1-2; possible D gene TRBD1, 6 bases. Trimming stripped 4 bases from V and 7 bases from J, with 28 bases between. This CDR3 comprises 18 residues. Germline CDR1 and CDR2: LGHNA and YNFKEQ. The CDR3 coding sequence is TGTGCCAGCAGCCCCCCCTACCCCGGACAGCCGACAACTATTGGCTACACCTTC. It yields the protein CASSPPYPGQPTTIGYTF.

This rearrangement joins TRBV20-1 to TRBJ1-1; the D is unclear. Germline lookup yields CDR1 DFQATT and CDR2 SNEGSKA (reference sequence). This CDR3 spans 11 amino acids. CDR3 nucleotide sequence: TGCAGCTCCTATGTGAACACTGAAGCTTTCTTT. Amino acid sequence: CSSYVNTEAFF.

The rearrangement uses TRBV19 and TRBJ2-7, with D maybe TRBD1 (5 bases). CDR1 is LNHDA, CDR2 SQIVND, per germline (reference sequence). Trimming removed 3 bases at V and 3 bases at J, with 15 bases between. This CDR3 is 15 amino acids long. CDR3 region: CASSIQAGPNYEQYF. The DNA of the CDR3 is TGTGCCAGTAGTATCCAGGCAGGGCCCAACTACGAGCAGTACTTC.

Here the CDR3 DNA reads TGTGCCAGCAGTTCCCTAGGGGGCGCGAGCAATCAGCCCCAGCATTTT. Its protein is CASSSLGGASNQPQHF. The V and J genes are TRBV6-2 or TRBV6-3 and TRBJ1-5; TRBD1 aligns across 7 bases. This CDR3 contains 16 residues. Germline loops: CDR1 MNHEY, CDR2 SVGEGT. V lost 4 bases and J lost 1; bases outside the gene matches: 7.

In this sample, this clone turned up a few times. The chain joins TRBV6-5 to TRBJ2-5; 9 bases fit TRBD2. Looked up from germline, CDR1 is MNHEY and CDR2 is SVGAGI. This CDR3 contains 13 residues. V was pared by 5 bases and J by 5 bases, with 3 bases of the junction left unmatched. In DNA form, the CDR3 reads TGTGCCAGCAGTCGGCGGGAGGGGGAGACCCAGTACTTC. It encodes CASSRREGETQYF.

This chain uses TRBV5-1 with TRBJ2-7, with D perhaps matching TRBD2 (6 bases). V lost 4 bases and J 6 bases, leaving 17 bases between the germline ends. The germline V gene has CDR1 SGHRS and CDR2 YFSETQ. This CDR3 has 14 amino acids. CDR3 in DNA: TGCGCCAGCAGCCGGGGGATGGAGACTTCCGAGCAGTACTTC. Its translation: CASSRGMETSEQYF.

The chain's CDR3 is CASSLRSSGNEQFF. The CDR3 nucleotides are TGTGCCAGCAGCTTGAGGTCTAGCGGCAATGAGCAGTTCTTC. The rearrangement links TRBV5-4 to TRBJ2-1; 7 nucleotides match TRBD2. Trimming cost V 1 base and J 6 bases; bases outside gene matches: 4. The CDR3 has 14 amino acids. CDR1 is SGHNT and CDR2 is YYREEE in the germline V gene (reference sequence).

In this sample, this clone turned up once. J is TRBJ1-6 and V is TRBV30; D unresolved. The CDR3 has 11 residues. Germline CDR1 and CDR2: GTSNPN and SVGIG (reference sequence). The V end lost 5 bases, the J end lost 7 bases, and 6 bases lay between the germline ends. The DNA of the CDR3 is TGTGCCTGGGGTGGCAATTCACCCCTCCACTTT. Protein product: CAWGGNSPLHF.

This clone has at least ten counts. The genes are TRBV7-3 and TRBJ2-1; D remains ambiguous. The V gene lost 5 bases and the J gene lost 9 bases, with 17 bases spanning the gap. Germline assignment: CDR1 SGHTA and CDR2 FQGTGA. The CDR3 has 14 amino acids. The CDR3 sequence: CASSPRGSYIEQFF. The CDR3 coding sequence is TGTGCCAGCAGCCCTCGAGGCAGCTATATTGAGCAGTTCTTC.

There are a few counts of this clone. The genes are TRBV10-3 and TRBJ1-2; D not certain. The CDR3 sequence is 13 residues long. V was shortened by 3 bases and J by 8 bases, with 13 bases between the two germline ends. Germline CDR1 ENHRY, CDR2 SYGVKD. In nucleotides, the CDR3 is TGTGCCATCAGTGATCGAGGTTCTCAGGGCTACACCTTC. This sequence encodes CAISDRGSQGYTF.

This clone has a handful of counts. This rearrangement joins TRBV15 to TRBJ1-5; the D gene is possibly TRBD1 (5 bases). The germline V and J ends were trimmed by 0 bases and 6 bases, with 15 bases remaining between them. Per germline, CDR1 LNHNV and CDR2 YYDKDF (reference sequence). CDR3 length: 16 amino acids. CDR3: CATSRDIGGVGQPQHF. The CDR3, as DNA: TGTGCCACCAGCAGAGATATCGGAGGGGTTGGTCAGCCCCAGCATTTT.

The gene calls are TRBV27 and TRBJ1-3; weak D call: TRBD1 (5 bases). The CDR3 sequence is 14 residues long. Germline values: CDR1 MNHEY, CDR2 SMNVEV (reference sequence). V was cut by 5 bases and J by 2 bases, with 10 bases left in between. The DNA for the CDR3 is TGTGCCAGCAGTGCGGGGACGACTGGAAACACCATATATTTT. Protein sequence: CASSAGTTGNTIYF.

The gene calls are TRBV5-1 and TRBJ2-4; perhaps TRBD2 as D (7 bases). CDR3 length equals 16 residues. CDR1 is SGHRS, CDR2 YFSETQ, per germline. The germline V and J ends were trimmed by 1 base and 3 bases, with 14 bases remaining between them. CDR3 nucleotides: TGCGCCAGCAGCTTGAGGGGGGGCGAGGGCAAAAACATTCAGTACTTC. This codes for CASSLRGGEGKNIQYF.

The V gene is TRBV5-1, the J gene TRBJ2-7; a weak D match, TRBD1 (5 bases). The CDR3 is made up of 13 amino acids. Germline loops: CDR1 SGHRS, CDR2 YFSETQ. Trimming removed 4 bases from V and 6 bases from J, with 14 bases in between. The CDR3, as DNA: TGCGCCAGCAGCCCCGACAGTTGGCGCGAGCAGTACTTC. Encoded protein: CASSPDSWREQYF.

The chain links TRBV7-3 to TRBJ1-4; possible D gene TRBD1, 6 bases. Germline V gene sequence: CDR1 SGHTA, CDR2 FQGTGA. CDR3 size: 13 residues. V was trimmed by 0 bases and J by 12 bases, leaving 11 bases between them. Here the CDR3 DNA reads TGTGCCAGCAGCTTAACGAGGGGGGGTGAACTGTTTTTT. It codes for CASSLTRGGELFF. The full variable domain, its missing parts supplied by reference TRBV7-3 and TRBJ1-4, is GAGVSQTPSNKVTEKGKYVELRCDPISGHTALYWYRQSLGQGPEFLIYFQGTGAADDSGLPNDRFFAVRPEGSVSTLKIQRTERGDSAVYLCASSLTRGGELFFGSGTQLSVL.